The 6 T cell receptor beta chains reported below all come from one sample, sequenced in a study of cytomegalovirus exposure and HLA in healthy donors. Repertoires were generated with immunoSEQ multiplex PCR, while TCRdb's copy carries only in-frame clones and drops some. The data contain over 250,000 clones, roughly 85% of them seen just once; the ten biggest clones take up around 1%. The sequenced material came from PBMCs. The source is a woman younger than 35 in good health and CMV-seronegative.

The chain's CDR3 is CASSDTGTVNEKLFF. In DNA form, the CDR3 reads TGCGCCAGCAGCGACACCGGGACAGTTAATGAAAAACTGTTTTTT. This rearrangement joins TRBV4-1 to TRBJ1-4, with 7 bases identical to TRBD1. CDR3 length: 15 residues. Germline CDR1 reads MGHRA; CDR2 reads YSYEKL. The trim removed 5 bases at V and 4 bases at J, leaving 7 bases unmatched.

The rearrangement joins TRBV27 to TRBJ1-1; 7 positions match TRBD1. V was pared by 6 bases and J by 1 base, with 5 bases of the junction left unmatched. The CDR3 length is 14 residues. Germline V lookup: CDR1 MNHEY, CDR2 SMNVEV (reference sequence). CDR3 bases: TGTGCCAGCAGCAACCGGGACAGGAACACTGAAGCTTTCTTT. It specifies CASSNRDRNTEAFF.

The V call is TRBV6-5, the J call TRBJ2-7; the D gene is possibly TRBD2 (6 bases). From germline, CDR1 is MNHEY and CDR2 SVGAGI. The V gene lost 1 base and the J gene lost 2 bases, with 12 bases spanning the gap. CDR3 length equals 15 residues. The CDR3, as DNA: TGTGCCAGCAGTTACTATCCGGGAGATACCTACGAGCAGTACTTC. The encoded protein is CASSYYPGDTYEQYF.

CDR3 DNA sequence: TGTGCCAGCACGGCGGGAGGGAACACTGAAGCTTTCTTT. Protein sequence: CASTAGGNTEAFF. The chain links TRBV27 to TRBJ1-1, with unresolved D. V lost 7 bases to trimming and J lost 1 base, with 10 bases between them. This CDR3 contains 13 residues. Germline-derived CDR1 and CDR2 are MNHEY and SMNVEV (reference sequence).

A few counts support this clone. This chain uses TRBV19 with TRBJ2-7; tentatively, D is TRBD2 (5 bases). The CDR3 covers 15 residues. Germline V gene data show CDR1 as LNHDA and CDR2 as SQIVND (reference sequence). V was shortened by 4 bases and J by 5 bases, with 18 bases between the two germline ends. The CDR3 protein is CASSRALASRNEQYF. The CDR3 region has the DNA TGTGCCAGTAGTAGGGCCCTAGCCTCCCGCAACGAGCAGTACTTC.

This clone occurred once. The chain has TRBV28 and TRBJ2-2, with TRBD1 matching over 7 bases. Germline loops: CDR1 MDHEN, CDR2 SYDVKM. The V gene end was trimmed by 10 bases and the J gene end by 1 base; junction bases not matched to a gene: 6. The CDR3 has 14 amino acids. This CDR3 reads CAIRGQGNTGELFF. The CDR3 bases are TGTGCCATTAGGGGGCAGGGGAACACCGGGGAGCTGTTTTTT.